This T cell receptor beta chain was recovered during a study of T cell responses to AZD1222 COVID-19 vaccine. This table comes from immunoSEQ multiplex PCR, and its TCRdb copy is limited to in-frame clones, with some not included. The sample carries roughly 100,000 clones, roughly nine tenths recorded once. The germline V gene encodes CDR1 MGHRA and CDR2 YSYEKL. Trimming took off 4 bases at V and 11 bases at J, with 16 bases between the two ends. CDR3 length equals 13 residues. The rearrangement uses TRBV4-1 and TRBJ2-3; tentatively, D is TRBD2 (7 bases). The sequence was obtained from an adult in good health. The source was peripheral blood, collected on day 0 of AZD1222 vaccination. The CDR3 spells CASSLPGGSRQYF. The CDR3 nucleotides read TGCGCCAGCAGCCTGCCGGGGGGCTCTAGGCAGTATTTT.